A selection of T cell receptor beta chains follows, all from one sample in a study of molecular identifiers for immune sequencing clone quantification. One entry per CDR3 protein results from TCRdb running MiXCR on the PCR reads. The table records about 630,000 distinct CDR3 sequences, roughly 27% of them present only once. The sample taken for sequencing was naive CD8+ T cells from blood, with Jurkat cell RNA spiked in. Receptors originate from a human donor in good health. Some libraries in this study had Jurkat cell RNA spiked in. CDR3s include the opening cysteine and the closing phenylalanine or tryptophan. The D gene is left open where the match is weak. Size is omitted from some rows. Given values are once, few, many or a class for expanded clones.

size | D | V | CDR3
few | - | TRBV19 | CASSIVLRGHQPQHF
many | - | TRBV28 | CASIYQGLRNQPQHF
many | TRBD2 | TRBV5-6 | CASRKLAGAPVKNIQYF
- | TRBD1 | TRBV7-8 | CASSQHRDRGGTDTQYF
few | TRBD2 | TRBV6-2/TRBV6-3 | CASSYSGTSGYLGSQETQYF
many | - | TRBV4-3 | CASSQDLGATYEQYF
- | - | TRBV7-9 | CASSFRDQGRNEQFF
few | - | TRBV7-9 | CASSLVFPDYGYTF
- | TRBD1 | TRBV20-1 | CGARDRVGTYEQYF
many | - | TRBV6-1 | CASRQDGDQPQHF
- | - | TRBV29-1 | CSVRAGGDNSPLHF